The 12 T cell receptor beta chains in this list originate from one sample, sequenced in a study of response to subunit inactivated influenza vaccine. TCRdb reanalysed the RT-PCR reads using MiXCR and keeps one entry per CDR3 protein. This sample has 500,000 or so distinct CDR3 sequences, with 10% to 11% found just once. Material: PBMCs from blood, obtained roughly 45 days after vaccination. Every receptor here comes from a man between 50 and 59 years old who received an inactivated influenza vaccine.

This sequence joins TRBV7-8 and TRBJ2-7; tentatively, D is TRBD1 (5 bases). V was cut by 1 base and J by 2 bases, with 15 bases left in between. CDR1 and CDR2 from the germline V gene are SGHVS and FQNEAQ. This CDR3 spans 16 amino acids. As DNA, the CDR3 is TGTGCCAGCAGCTTAGTATATTCAGGGCTAACCTACGAGCAGTACTTC. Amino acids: CASSLVYSGLTYEQYF.

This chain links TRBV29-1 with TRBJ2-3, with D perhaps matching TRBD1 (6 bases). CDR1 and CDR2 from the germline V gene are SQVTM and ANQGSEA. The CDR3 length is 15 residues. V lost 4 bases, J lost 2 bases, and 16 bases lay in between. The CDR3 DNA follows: TGCAGCGTTGTTGGGGGCTTACAACTCACAGATACGCAGTATTTT. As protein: CSVVGGLQLTDTQYF.

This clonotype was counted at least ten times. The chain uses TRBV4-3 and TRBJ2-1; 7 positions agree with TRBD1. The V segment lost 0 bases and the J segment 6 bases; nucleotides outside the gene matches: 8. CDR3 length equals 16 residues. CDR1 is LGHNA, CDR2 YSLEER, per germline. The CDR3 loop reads CASSQDGQAGVNEQFF. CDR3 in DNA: TGCGCCAGCAGCCAAGATGGACAGGCCGGAGTCAATGAGCAGTTCTTC.

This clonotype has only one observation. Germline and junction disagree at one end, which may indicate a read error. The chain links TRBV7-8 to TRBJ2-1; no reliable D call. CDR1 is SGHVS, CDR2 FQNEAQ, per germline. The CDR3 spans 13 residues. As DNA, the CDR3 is TGTGCCAGCAGCCCTGCGCGGTACAATAAGCAGTTCTTC. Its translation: CASSPARYNKQFF.

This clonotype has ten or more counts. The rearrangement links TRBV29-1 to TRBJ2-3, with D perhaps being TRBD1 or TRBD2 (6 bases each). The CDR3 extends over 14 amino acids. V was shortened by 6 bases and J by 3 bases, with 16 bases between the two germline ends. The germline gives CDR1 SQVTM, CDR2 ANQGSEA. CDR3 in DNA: TGCAGCGTCGAAAGGGGGGTTGGGACAGATACGCAGTATTTT. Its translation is CSVERGVGTDTQYF.

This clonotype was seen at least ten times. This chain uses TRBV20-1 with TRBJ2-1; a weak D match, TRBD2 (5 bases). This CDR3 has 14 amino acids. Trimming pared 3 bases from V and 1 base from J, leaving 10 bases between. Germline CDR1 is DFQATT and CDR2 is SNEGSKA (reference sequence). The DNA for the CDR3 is TGCAGTGCTAGGAAAGCGGATTCCTACAATGAGCAGTTCTTC. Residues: CSARKADSYNEQFF.

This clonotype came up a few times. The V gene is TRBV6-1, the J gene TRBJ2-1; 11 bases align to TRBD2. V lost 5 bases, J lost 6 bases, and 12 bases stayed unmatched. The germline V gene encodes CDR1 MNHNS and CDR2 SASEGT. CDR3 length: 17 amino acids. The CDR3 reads CASSKGGGLAGLNEQFF. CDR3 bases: TGTGCCAGCAGTAAAGGGGGAGGACTAGCGGGTCTCAATGAGCAGTTCTTC.

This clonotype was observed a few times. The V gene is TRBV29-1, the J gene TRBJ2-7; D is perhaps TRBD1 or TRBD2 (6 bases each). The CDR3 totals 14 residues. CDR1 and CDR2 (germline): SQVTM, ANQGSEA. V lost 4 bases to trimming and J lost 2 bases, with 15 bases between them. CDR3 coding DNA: TGCAGCGTTGTAAGGGGGAGGTACCCCTACGAGCAGTACTTC. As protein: CSVVRGRYPYEQYF.

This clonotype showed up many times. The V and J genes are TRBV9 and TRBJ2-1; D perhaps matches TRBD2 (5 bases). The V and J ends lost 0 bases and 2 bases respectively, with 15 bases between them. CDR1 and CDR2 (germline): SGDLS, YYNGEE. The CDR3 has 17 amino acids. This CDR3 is CASSVAGLLGPYNEQFF. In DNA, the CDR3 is TGTGCCAGCAGCGTAGCCGGACTCTTAGGCCCCTACAATGAGCAGTTCTTC. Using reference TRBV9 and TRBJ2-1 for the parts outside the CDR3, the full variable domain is DSGVTQTPKHLITATGQRVTLRCSPRSGDLSVYWYQQSLDQGLQFLIQYYNGEERAKGNILERFSAQQFPDLHSELNLSSLELGDSALYFCASSVAGLLGPYNEQFFGPGTRLTVL.

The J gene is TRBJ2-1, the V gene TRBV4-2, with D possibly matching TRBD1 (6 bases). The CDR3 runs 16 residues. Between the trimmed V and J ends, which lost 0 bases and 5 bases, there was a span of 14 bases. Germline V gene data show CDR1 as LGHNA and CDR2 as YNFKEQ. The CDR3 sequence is CASSQDSDSSNNEQFF. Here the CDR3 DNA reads TGTGCCAGCAGCCAAGATTCGGACAGTTCGAACAATGAGCAGTTCTTC.

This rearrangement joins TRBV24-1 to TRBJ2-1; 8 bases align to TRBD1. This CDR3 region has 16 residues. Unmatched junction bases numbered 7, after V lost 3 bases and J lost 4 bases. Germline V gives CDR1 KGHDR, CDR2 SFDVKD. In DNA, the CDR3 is TGTGCCACCAGTGATAAGACAGGGGCCCCTTACAATGAGCAGTTCTTC. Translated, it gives CATSDKTGAPYNEQFF.

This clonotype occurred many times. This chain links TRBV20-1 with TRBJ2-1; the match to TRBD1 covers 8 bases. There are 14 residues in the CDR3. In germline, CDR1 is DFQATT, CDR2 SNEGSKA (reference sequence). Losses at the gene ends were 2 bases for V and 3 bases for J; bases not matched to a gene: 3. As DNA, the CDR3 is TGCAGTGCTAGAACAGGGGGTGGCTACAATGAGCAGTTCTTC. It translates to CSARTGGGYNEQFF.